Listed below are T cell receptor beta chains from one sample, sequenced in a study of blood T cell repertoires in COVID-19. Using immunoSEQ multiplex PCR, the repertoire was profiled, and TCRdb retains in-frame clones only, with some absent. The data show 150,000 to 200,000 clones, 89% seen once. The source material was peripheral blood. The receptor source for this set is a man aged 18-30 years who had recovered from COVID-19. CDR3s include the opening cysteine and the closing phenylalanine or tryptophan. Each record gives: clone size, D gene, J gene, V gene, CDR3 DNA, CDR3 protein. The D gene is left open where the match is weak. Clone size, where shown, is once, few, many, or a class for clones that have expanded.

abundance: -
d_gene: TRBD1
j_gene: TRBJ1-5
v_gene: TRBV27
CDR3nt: TGTGCCAGCAGTTTATCCGGACAGGGGCTCCGACAGCCCCAGCATTTT
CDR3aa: CASSLSGQGLRQPQHF

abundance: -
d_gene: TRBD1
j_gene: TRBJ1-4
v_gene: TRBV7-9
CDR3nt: TGTGCCAGCAGCTGGACAGGGAGGGATGAAAAACTGTTTTTT
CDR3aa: CASSWTGRDEKLFF

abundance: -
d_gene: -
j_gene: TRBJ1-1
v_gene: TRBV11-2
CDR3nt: TGTGCCAGCAGCTTAGATACGGCAGGGGCTTACACTGAAGCTTTCTTT
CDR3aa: CASSLDTAGAYTEAFF

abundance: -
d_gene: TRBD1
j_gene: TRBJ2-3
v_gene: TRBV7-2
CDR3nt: TGTGCCAGCAGCGGCAGGGACAGAGTTTTCACAGATACGCAGTATTTT
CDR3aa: CASSGRDRVFTDTQYF

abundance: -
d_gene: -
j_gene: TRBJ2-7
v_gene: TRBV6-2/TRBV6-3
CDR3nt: TGTGCCAGCAGTTACGGGACTCAAGAAAATTCCTACGAGCAGTACTTC
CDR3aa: CASSYGTQENSYEQYF

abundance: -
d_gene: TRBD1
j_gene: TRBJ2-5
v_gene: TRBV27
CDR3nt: TGTGCCAGCACCCTAAGACAGGGAAAGCAAGAGACCCAGTACTTC
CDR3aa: CASTLRQGKQETQYF

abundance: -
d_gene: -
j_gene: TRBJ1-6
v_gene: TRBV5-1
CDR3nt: TGCGCCAGCAGCTTGGGACGGGATTCACCCCTCCACTTT
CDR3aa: CASSLGRDSPLHF

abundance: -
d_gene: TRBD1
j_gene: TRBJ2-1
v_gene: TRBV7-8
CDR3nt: TGTGCCAGCAGCTCGGACAGGGCCTATGAGCAGTTCTTC
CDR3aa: CASSSDRAYEQFF

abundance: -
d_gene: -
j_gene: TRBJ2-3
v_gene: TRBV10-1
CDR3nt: TGCGCCAGCAGCCCCGGTCCACCCCACACAGATACGCAGTATTTT
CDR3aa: CASSPGPPHTDTQYF

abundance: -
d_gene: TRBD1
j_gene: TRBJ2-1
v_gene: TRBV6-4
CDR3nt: TGTGCCAGCAGAACTGACCAGGGGGACTACAATGAGCAGTTCTTC
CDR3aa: CASRTDQGDYNEQFF

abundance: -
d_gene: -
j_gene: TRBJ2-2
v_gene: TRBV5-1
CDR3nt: TGCGCCAGCAGCTTTCCCGGAGGCGACACCGGGGAGCTGTTTTTT
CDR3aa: CASSFPGGDTGELFF

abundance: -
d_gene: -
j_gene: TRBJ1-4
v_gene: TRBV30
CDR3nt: TGTGCCTGGAGTGTCCCAGCTAATGAAAAACTGTTTTTT
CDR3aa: CAWSVPANEKLFF

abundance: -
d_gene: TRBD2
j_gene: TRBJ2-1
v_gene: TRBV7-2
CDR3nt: TGTGCCAGCAGCTTAGGAGCGGGAACTTACAATGAGCAGTTCTTC
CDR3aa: CASSLGAGTYNEQFF

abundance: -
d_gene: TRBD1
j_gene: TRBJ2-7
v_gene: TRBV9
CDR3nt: TGTGCCAGCAGCGAAGGACAGGGTCGGACCTACGAGCAGTACTTC
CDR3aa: CASSEGQGRTYEQYF

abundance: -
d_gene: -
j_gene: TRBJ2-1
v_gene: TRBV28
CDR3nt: TGTGCCAGCAGTTTATCCCTACTAGCCTCCTACAATGAGCAGTTCTTC
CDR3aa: CASSLSLLASYNEQFF

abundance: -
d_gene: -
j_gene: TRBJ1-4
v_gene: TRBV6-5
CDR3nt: TGTGCCAGCGGCTCGGGGGGCCTTAATGAAAAACTGTTTTTT
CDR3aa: CASGSGGLNEKLFF

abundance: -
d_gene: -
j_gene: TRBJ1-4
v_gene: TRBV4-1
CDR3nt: TGCGCCAGCAGCCAAACCCCGGAGCGGGAACTGTTTTTT
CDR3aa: CASSQTPERELFF

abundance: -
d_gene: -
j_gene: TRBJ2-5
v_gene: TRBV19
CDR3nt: TGTGCCAGTAGCAGCGCAGAGACCCAGTACTTC
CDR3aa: CASSSAETQYF

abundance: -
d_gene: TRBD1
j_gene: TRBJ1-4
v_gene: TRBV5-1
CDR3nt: TGCGCCAGCAGCCCCTCGACAGGGCTCCTCAGTAATGAAAAACTGTTTTTT
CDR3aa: CASSPSTGLLSNEKLFF

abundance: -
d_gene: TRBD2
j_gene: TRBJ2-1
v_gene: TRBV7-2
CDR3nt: TGTGCCAGCAACCGCGGCCTAGCGGGGGTTAATGAGCAGTTCTTC
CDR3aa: CASNRGLAGVNEQFF

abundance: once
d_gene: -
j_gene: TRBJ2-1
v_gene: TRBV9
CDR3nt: TGTGCCAGCAGCCCGCTAGGTGAGAGGGGGGGATACGATGAGCAGTTCTTC
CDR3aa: CASSPLGERGGYDEQFF

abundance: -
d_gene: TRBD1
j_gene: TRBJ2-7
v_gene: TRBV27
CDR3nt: TGTGCCAGCAGAAAGGGGAGACAGGGTCCCTACGAGCAGTACTTC
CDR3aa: CASRKGRQGPYEQYF

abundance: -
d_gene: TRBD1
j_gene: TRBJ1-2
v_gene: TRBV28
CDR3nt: TGTGCCAGCAGTTCGGGACAGGGCCTTCTCTATGGCTACACCTTC
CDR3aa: CASSSGQGLLYGYTF

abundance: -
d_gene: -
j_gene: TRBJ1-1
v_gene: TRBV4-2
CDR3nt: TGTGCCAGCAGCAGTGACACCCCCGGAGCTTTCTTT
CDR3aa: CASSSDTPGAFF

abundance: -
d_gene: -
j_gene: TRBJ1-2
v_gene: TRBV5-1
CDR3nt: TGCGCCAGTTCAAGGTTGGGGGGTGAGAATGGCTACACCTTC
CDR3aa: CASSRLGGENGYTF

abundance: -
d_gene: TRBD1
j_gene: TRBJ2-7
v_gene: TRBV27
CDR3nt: TGTGCCAGCAGTCAAAGGGGGCAGGGGGAGCAGTACTTC
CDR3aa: CASSQRGQGEQYF

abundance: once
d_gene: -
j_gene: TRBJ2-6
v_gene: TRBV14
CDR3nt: TGTGCCAGCAGCCAAGATGGCAGGGCGTGGGGGGCCAACGTCCTGACTTTC
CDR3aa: CASSQDGRAWGANVLTF

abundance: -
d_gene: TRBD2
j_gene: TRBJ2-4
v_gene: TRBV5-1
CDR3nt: TGCGCCAGCAGCTCCCTACCGGGACTAGCGGGAGTAATGGCACACATTCAGTACTTC
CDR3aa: CASSSLPGLAGVMAHIQYF

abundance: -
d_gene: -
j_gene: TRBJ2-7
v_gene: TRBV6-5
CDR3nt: TGTGCCAGCAGTTACTCGAGATCGGGGTACGAGCAGTACTTC
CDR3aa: CASSYSRSGYEQYF

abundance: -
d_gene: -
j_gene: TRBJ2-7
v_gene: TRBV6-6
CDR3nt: TGTGCCAGCAAGCGGGCGGTCCACGAGCAGTACTTC
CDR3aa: CASKRAVHEQYF

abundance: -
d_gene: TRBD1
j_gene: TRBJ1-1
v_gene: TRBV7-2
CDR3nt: TGTGCCAGCAGCTTAGTGACCGGACAGGGGGAAGCTTTCTTT
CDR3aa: CASSLVTGQGEAFF

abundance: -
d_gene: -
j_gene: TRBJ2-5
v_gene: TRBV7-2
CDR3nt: TGTGCCTCGCGCAGGGAAGTTCCAGAGACCCAGTACTTC
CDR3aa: CASRREVPETQYF

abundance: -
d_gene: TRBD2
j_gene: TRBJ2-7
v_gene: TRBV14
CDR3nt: TGTGCCAGCAGCCAAGCCCCTAGCGGGAATCCCTACGAGCAGTACTTC
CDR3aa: CASSQAPSGNPYEQYF

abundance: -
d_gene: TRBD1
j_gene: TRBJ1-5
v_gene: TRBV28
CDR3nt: TGTGCCAGCAGTTTCGGACAGGGGGTGATGCCCCAGCATTTT
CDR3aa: CASSFGQGVMPQHF

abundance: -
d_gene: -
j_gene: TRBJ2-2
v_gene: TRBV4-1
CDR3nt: TGCGCCAGCAGCCAAGAATGGGAGAGGGCCGGGGAGCTGTTTTTT
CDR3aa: CASSQEWERAGELFF

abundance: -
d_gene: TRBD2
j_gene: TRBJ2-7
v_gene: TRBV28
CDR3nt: TGTGCCAGCAGCTACACCGGGCGGGGGGAGGAGCAGTACTTC
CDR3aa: CASSYTGRGEEQYF

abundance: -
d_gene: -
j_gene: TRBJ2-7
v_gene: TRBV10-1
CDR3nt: TGCGCCAGCAGTGAGAGGGAAGGAGGGCTAGATCGCCTTCGTGGGCAGTACTTC
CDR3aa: CASSEREGGLDRLRGQYF

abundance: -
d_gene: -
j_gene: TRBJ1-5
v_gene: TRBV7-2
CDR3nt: TGTGCCAGCAGCTCTCAGCCGACAGTCGATAGCAATCAGCCCCAGCATTTT
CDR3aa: CASSSQPTVDSNQPQHF

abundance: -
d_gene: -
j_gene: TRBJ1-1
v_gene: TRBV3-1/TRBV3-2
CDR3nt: TGTGCCAGCAGCCAAGAAGGGACGGGAGGCATCGCTTTCTTT
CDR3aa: CASSQEGTGGIAFF

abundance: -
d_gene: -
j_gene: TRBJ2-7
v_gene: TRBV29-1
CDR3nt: TGCAGCGTTATTTCCCACTACGAGCAGTACTTC
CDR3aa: CSVISHYEQYF

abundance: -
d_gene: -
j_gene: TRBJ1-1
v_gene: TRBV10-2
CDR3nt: TGCGCCAGCAGCCCAGGGTCCACTGAAGCTTTCTTT
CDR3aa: CASSPGSTEAFF

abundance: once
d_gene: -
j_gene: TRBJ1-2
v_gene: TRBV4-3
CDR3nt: TGCGCCAGCAGCCAAGATTCAGGATCCTATGGCTACACCTTC
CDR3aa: CASSQDSGSYGYTF

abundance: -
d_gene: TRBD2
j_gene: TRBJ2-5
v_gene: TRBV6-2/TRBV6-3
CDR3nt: TGTGCCAGCACCCCGGGGGGGACCCAGTACTTC
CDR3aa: CASTPGGTQYF

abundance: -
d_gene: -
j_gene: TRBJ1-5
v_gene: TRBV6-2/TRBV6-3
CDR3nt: TGTGCCAGCAGTTACGGGCAGGGGTTTCAGCCCCAGCATTTT
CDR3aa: CASSYGQGFQPQHF

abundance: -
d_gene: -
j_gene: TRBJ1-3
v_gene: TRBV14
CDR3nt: TGTGCCAGCAGCCAAGGAGGGAAGGCTGGAAACACCATATATTTT
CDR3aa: CASSQGGKAGNTIYF

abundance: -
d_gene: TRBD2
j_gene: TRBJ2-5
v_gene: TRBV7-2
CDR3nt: TGTGCCAGCAGCTTAGTGGGACTAGCAAAAGAGACCCAGTACTTC
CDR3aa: CASSLVGLAKETQYF

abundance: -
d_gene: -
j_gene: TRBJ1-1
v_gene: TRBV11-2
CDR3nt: TGTGCCAGCAGCTTCCCCGGTGCGAACACTGAAGCTTTCTTT
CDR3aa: CASSFPGANTEAFF

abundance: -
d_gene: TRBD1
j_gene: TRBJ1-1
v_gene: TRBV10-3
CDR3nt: TGTGCCATACTTAGGGACAGTAACACTGAAGCTTTCTTT
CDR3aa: CAILRDSNTEAFF

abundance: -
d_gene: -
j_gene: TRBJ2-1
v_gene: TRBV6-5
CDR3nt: TGTGCCAGCAGTCCTTCTAGGAAGAACAATGAGCAGTTCTTC
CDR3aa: CASSPSRKNNEQFF

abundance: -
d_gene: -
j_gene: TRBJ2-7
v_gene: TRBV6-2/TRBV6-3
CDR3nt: TGTGCCAGCAGTTATCAGTACTCCTACGAGCAGTACTTC
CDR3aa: CASSYQYSYEQYF

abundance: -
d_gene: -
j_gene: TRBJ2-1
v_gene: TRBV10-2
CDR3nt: TGCGCCACACGGGAGCCTACTAACTACAATGAGCAGTTCTTC
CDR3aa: CATREPTNYNEQFF

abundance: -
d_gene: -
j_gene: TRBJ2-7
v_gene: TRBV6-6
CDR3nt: TGTGCCAGCAGTTACTCGGGGACTTACGAGCAGTACTTC
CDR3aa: CASSYSGTYEQYF

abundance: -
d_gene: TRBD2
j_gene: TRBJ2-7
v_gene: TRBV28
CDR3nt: TGTGCCACTCGAAGGGCGTACGGGGGTAGCGGGAAAGGAGTGTACGAGCAGTACTTC
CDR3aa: CATRRAYGGSGKGVYEQYF

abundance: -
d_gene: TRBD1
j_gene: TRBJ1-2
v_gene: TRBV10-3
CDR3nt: TGTGCCATCGAGGGGACAGGACAAGGAGGCTACACCTTC
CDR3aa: CAIEGTGQGGYTF

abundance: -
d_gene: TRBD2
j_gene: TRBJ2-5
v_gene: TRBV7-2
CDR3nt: TGTGCCAGCAGCTTTAGCGGGAGGGCCCGGGAGACCCAGTACTTC
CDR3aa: CASSFSGRARETQYF

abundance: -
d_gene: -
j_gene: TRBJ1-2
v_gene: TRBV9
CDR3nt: TGTGCCAGCAGCGTAGCTACGGGTGAAGCTAACTATGGCTACACCTTC
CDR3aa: CASSVATGEANYGYTF

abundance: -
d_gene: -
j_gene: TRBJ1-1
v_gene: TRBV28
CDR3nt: TGTGCCAGCAGGATACAGGTTGGGAACACTGAAGCTTTCTTT
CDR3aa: CASRIQVGNTEAFF